These T cell receptor beta chains were read from a single sample in a study of metastatic and nonmetastatic thyroid tumors. TCRdb re-called clones via MiXCR from the PCR reads. The data contain 35,000 to 45,000 clones, roughly 20% of them singletons. The sequenced sample was blood. The receptor source for this set is a female donor with papillary thyroid cancer or a benign thyroid nodule (not recorded which). Some clones in this sample may be carry-over from other donors' samples. The CDR3 runs from the conserved cysteine through the conserved F or W. D genes are given only for firm matches. Not all rows give a size; the values are once, few, many and, for expanded clones, a class.

CDR3 protein | CDR3 DNA | V gene | clone size | D gene | J gene
CSARGLGEQETQYF | TGCAGTGCTAGGGGACTGGGGGAGCAAGAGACCCAGTACTTC | TRBV20-1 | NA | NA | TRBJ2-5
CASASTETYEKYF | TGTGCCAGCGCTTCGACGGAAACCTACGAGAAGTACTTC | TRBV6-1 | few | NA | TRBJ2-7
CASSYSGSDRNEQFF | TGTGCCAGCAGTTATAGCGGGAGCGATCGCAATGAGCAGTTCTTC | TRBV6-2/TRBV6-3 | medium-sized | TRBD2 | TRBJ2-1
CASSLSNSYNEQFF | TGTGCCAGCAGTTTATCGAATTCCTACAATGAGCAGTTCTTC | TRBV27 | NA | NA | TRBJ2-1
CASRGQGGNQPQHF | TGTGCCAGCAGAGGACAGGGAGGAAATCAGCCCCAGCATTTT | TRBV6-1 | NA | TRBD1 | TRBJ1-5
CASSLRGGYGYTF | TGTGCCAGCAGTCTCAGGGGTGGCTATGGCTACACCTTC | TRBV28 | few | NA | TRBJ1-2
CASSPGQGDGYTF | TGTGCCAGCAGCCCGGGACAGGGGGATGGCTACACCTTC | TRBV7-2 | NA | TRBD1 | TRBJ1-2
CASSVVGGATGELFF | TGTGCCAGCAGCGTAGTTGGTGGGGCCACCGGGGAGCTGTTTTTT | TRBV9 | NA | NA | TRBJ2-2
CASGEPGALGETQYF | TGCGCCAGCGGCGAACCCGGGGCCCTGGGAGAGACCCAGTACTTC | TRBV5-1 | NA | NA | TRBJ2-5
CASNREGFFNQPQHF | TGTGCCAGCAACAGGGAGGGTTTTTTTAACCAGCCCCAGCATTTT | TRBV2 | many | NA | TRBJ1-5
CAISIGREPQYF | TGTGCCATCAGTATTGGCAGGGAGCCTCAGTACTTC | TRBV10-3 | few | NA | TRBJ2-7
CASSVNSGQIYEQYF | TGCGCCAGCAGCGTTAATTCTGGACAGATCTACGAGCAGTACTTC | TRBV5-1 | many | NA | TRBJ2-7
CASSQGVGNEKLFF | TGTGCCAGCAGCCAGGGGGTAGGGAATGAAAAACTGTTTTTT | TRBV6-1 | few | TRBD1 | TRBJ1-4
CASSWGEGYEQYF | TGTGCCAGCAGCTGGGGAGAGGGCTACGAGCAGTACTTC | TRBV7-2 | NA | NA | TRBJ2-7
CASSFDYTEAFF | TGTGCCAGCAGTTTTGACTACACTGAAGCTTTCTTT | TRBV12-3/TRBV12-4 | many | NA | TRBJ1-1
CASTPRGKSDEQFF | TGTGCCAGCACCCCAAGGGGGAAAAGCGATGAGCAGTTCTTC | TRBV11-3 | many | NA | TRBJ2-1
CASKESTDTQYF | TGTGCCAGCAAAGAAAGCACAGATACGCAGTATTTT | TRBV18 | NA | NA | TRBJ2-3
CASIDPRPRADTQYF | TGTGCCAGCATTGACCCCCGTCCGAGGGCAGATACCCAGTATTTT | TRBV6-4 | NA | NA | TRBJ2-3
CSALAGGAIQYF | TGCAGTGCTCTAGCGGGGGGGGCCATTCAGTACTTC | TRBV20-1 | many | TRBD2 | TRBJ2-4
CASSELSTNYGYTF | TGTGCCAGCAGTGAACTGTCAACTAACTATGGCTACACCTTC | TRBV25-1 | many | NA | TRBJ1-2
CANPPGAGGPNEKLFF | TGTGCCAACCCACCGGGGGCAGGGGGACCTAATGAAAAACTGTTTTTT | TRBV5-8 | many | TRBD1 | TRBJ1-4
CASRIRQGPSTNYGYTF | TGTGCCAGCAGGATAAGACAGGGGCCCTCCACTAACTATGGCTACACCTTC | TRBV6-1 | medium-sized | TRBD1 | TRBJ1-2
CSSFDGARGTEAFF | TGCAGTTCATTCGACGGGGCAAGGGGCACTGAAGCTTTCTTT | TRBV20-1 | NA | NA | TRBJ1-1
CASSLTSLEAGELFF | TGTGCCAGCAGCTTAACGTCTTTGGAAGCCGGGGAGCTGTTTTTT | TRBV7-3 | many | NA | TRBJ2-2
CSARGQDQRGELFF | TGCAGTGCTAGAGGGCAGGACCAGCGCGGGGAGCTGTTTTTT | TRBV20-1 | NA | NA | TRBJ2-2
CASSARWDRDRQIYGYTF | TGTGCCAGCAGTGCAAGGTGGGACAGGGACAGACAGATATACGGCTACACCTTC | TRBV6-4 | few | TRBD1 | TRBJ1-2
CSSSPSRGGTEAFF | TGCTCCAGCAGCCCTTCCCGGGGGGGCACTGAAGCTTTCTTT | TRBV4-1 | NA | NA | TRBJ1-1
CASSDSGTESNEQFF | TGTGCCAGCAGTGACTCCGGGACAGAGTCCAATGAGCAGTTCTTC | TRBV6-4 | medium-sized | TRBD1 | TRBJ2-1
CASSLKNPRNSPLHF | TGTGCCAGTAGTTTGAAGAACCCTCGGAATTCACCCCTCCACTTT | TRBV19 | many | NA | TRBJ1-6
CASSGGTSGRANVPHEQYF | TGTGCCAGCAGTGGGGGGACTAGCGGGAGGGCCAACGTCCCCCACGAGCAGTACTTC | TRBV2 | NA | TRBD2 | TRBJ2-7
CSAAGGMPPETQYF | TGCAGTGCTGCAGGGGGAATGCCCCCAGAGACCCAGTACTTC | TRBV20-1 | many | TRBD1 | TRBJ2-5
CASSLRSGSFREQYF | TGTGCCAGCAGCCTCCGATCGGGGAGCTTTAGGGAGCAGTACTTC | TRBV11-1 | many | NA | TRBJ2-7
CASSRAGTGGSVSNQPQHF | TGTGCCAGCAGTAGGGCCGGGACAGGGGGGTCGGTGAGCAATCAGCCCCAGCATTTT | TRBV6-6 | many | TRBD1 | TRBJ1-5
CAITHCGNTIYF | TGTGCCATCACCCACTGTGGAAACACCATATATTTT | TRBV6-1 | few | NA | TRBJ1-3
CASTSMAVASDEQYF | TGTGCCAGCACCTCGATGGCAGTCGCGTCGGACGAGCAGTACTTC | TRBV11-1 | many | NA | TRBJ2-7
CASSQESGSSYNEQFF | TGCGCCAGCAGCCAAGAGTCCGGGAGCTCCTACAATGAGCAGTTCTTC | TRBV4-3 | many | NA | TRBJ2-1
CATSRDFQGAGELFF | TGTGCCACCAGCAGAGATTTTCAGGGTGCCGGGGAGCTGTTTTTT | TRBV15 | many | NA | TRBJ2-2
CASSRVGLTTYEQYF | TGCGCCAGCAGCCGAGTGGGTCTCACTACCTACGAGCAGTACTTC | TRBV5-1 | few | NA | TRBJ2-7
CASSLEARIAAFF | TGTGCCAGCAGCTTAGAGGCGCGGATTGCAGCTTTCTTT | TRBV7-2 | few | NA | TRBJ1-1
CVSSSIAGDVNEQFF | TGTGTCAGCAGTTCGATAGCGGGAGACGTAAATGAGCAGTTCTTC | TRBV6-4 | few | TRBD2 | TRBJ2-1
CASNKEDGYSGLWQPQHF | TGTGCCAGCAACAAGGAGGATGGGTACTCGGGGTTATGGCAGCCCCAGCATTTT | TRBV6-5 | many | NA | TRBJ1-5
CASRVTKTGNEQFF | TGTGCCAGTAGGGTGACTAAGACTGGCAATGAGCAGTTCTTC | TRBV19 | few | NA | TRBJ2-1
CASSLQVHGSYEQYF | TGTGCCAGCAGTTTACAGGTACACGGGTCCTACGAGCAGTACTTC | TRBV28 | few | NA | TRBJ2-7
CASRSQGSNYGYTF | TGTGCCAGCAGGAGCCAGGGGTCAAACTATGGCTACACCTTC | TRBV6-1 | NA | NA | TRBJ1-2
CATSRSRDRGAANEKLFF | TGTGCCACCAGCAGAAGCCGGGACAGGGGGGCAGCTAATGAAAAACTGTTTTTT | TRBV15 | many | TRBD1 | TRBJ1-4
CSARGRRAEQYF | TGCAGTGCTAGGGGCCGACGGGCCGAGCAGTACTTC | TRBV20-1 | many | NA | TRBJ2-7
CASSRTSGGYNEQFF | TGTGCCAGCAGTAGAACTAGCGGGGGATACAATGAGCAGTTCTTC | TRBV6-1 | few | TRBD2 | TRBJ2-1
CASSWVLGTEAFF | TGTGCCAGCAGTTGGGTGTTAGGCACTGAAGCTTTCTTT | TRBV12-3/TRBV12-4 | NA | NA | TRBJ1-1
CASSLPHPKTEDFF | TGTGCCAGCAGTTTGCCCCACCCCAAAACTGAAGATTTCTTT | TRBV28 | NA | NA | TRBJ1-1
CASSYSLTGTSGSPAQYF | TGTGCCAGCAGTTACTCGCTGACCGGGACTAGCGGGAGCCCGGCGCAGTACTTC | TRBV6-2/TRBV6-3 | NA | TRBD2 | TRBJ2-7
CASSLGGTRSRDTEAFF | TGCGCCAGCAGCTTGGGGGGGACCAGGAGCCGGGACACTGAAGCTTTCTTT | TRBV5-1 | few | NA | TRBJ1-1
CASSGRLAGVSHEQYF | TGTGCCAGCAGCGGTCGACTAGCGGGAGTCTCCCACGAGCAGTACTTC | TRBV11-3 | many | TRBD2 | TRBJ2-7
CASSLEQGAGGRTGELFF | TGCGCCAGCAGCTTGGAACAGGGGGCCGGTGGGAGGACCGGGGAGCTGTTTTTT | TRBV5-1 | NA | TRBD1 | TRBJ2-2
CASSPGLAAGELFF | TGTGCCAGCAGCCCGGGACTAGCGGCCGGGGAGCTGTTTTTT | TRBV27 | many | TRBD2 | TRBJ2-2
CAIRASGKNTEAFF | TGTGCCATCAGGGCTAGCGGGAAAAACACTGAAGCTTTCTTT | TRBV6-1 | few | NA | TRBJ1-1
CASSLELGVWHNEQFF | TGCGCCAGCAGCTTGGAGTTGGGAGTATGGCACAATGAGCAGTTCTTC | TRBV5-1 | NA | NA | TRBJ2-1